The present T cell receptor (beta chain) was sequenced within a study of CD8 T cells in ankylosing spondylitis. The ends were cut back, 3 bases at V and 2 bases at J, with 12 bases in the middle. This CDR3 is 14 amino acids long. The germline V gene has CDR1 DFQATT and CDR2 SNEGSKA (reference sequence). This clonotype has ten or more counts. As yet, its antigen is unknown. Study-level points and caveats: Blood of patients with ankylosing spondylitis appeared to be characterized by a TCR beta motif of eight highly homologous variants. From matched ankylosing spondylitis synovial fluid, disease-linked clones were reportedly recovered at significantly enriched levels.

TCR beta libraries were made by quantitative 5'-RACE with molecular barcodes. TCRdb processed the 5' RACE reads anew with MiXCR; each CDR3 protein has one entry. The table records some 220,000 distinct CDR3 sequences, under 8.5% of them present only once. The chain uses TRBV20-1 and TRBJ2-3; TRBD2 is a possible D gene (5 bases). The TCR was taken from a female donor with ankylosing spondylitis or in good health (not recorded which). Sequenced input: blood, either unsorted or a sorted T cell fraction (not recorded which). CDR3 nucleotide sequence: TGCAGTGCTAGGAAACAGACTAACACAGATACGCAGTATTTT. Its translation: CSARKQTNTDTQYF.